This TCR beta chain was identified during a study of T-cell memory formation after mild COVID-19. TCRdb used MiXCR to reprocess the 5' RACE reads, holding one entry per CDR3 protein. The sample holds about half a million distinct CDR3 sequences; around a sixth are singletons and the top ten take 9% to 15%. The CDR3 runs to 15 residues. Deletions cut 6 bases from V and 0 bases from J, with 13 bases between. Germline V lookup: CDR1 LNHNV, CDR2 YYDKDF (reference sequence). The J gene is TRBJ2-3, the V gene TRBV15, with a tentative D call TRBD2 (6 bases). The TCR originated in an adult woman who had mild COVID-19 (a few samples of this study predate the infection). Cell type and time point are not known. The sample consisted of PBMCs or a T cell subset sorted from them (not recorded which). The CDR3 nucleotides are TGTGCCACCAGGGGACTCGAAAGGAGCACAGATACGCAGTATTTT. Amino acid sequence: CATRGLERSTDTQYF.